This T cell receptor (beta chain) was captured in a study of blood T cell repertoires in COVID-19. Study-wide context: COVID-19 samples from acute and convalescent phases originated in the United States, Italy and Spain. PBMCs, B-cell-depleted T cells, or T cells provided the cDNA or gDNA that made up the material.

The CDR3 covers 13 residues. The germline V gene encodes CDR1 SGHKS and CDR2 YYEKEE (reference sequence). The V gene lost 4 bases and the J gene lost 5 bases, with 12 bases spanning the gap. Authors' methods: Cell counts per sample came from amplifying reference gene primers. Libraries were prepared by immunoSEQ multiplex PCR; TCRdb keeps only in-frame clonotypes and omits some of them. V, J and clone size derive from that table, while D and trimming were established from the DNA sequence. The table has approximately 35,000 clones, approximately 85% seen once; the top ten hold around 6.6%. The chain uses TRBV5-5 and TRBJ2-5; a weak D match, TRBD1 (6 bases). The receptor comes from a man in his sixties with active COVID-19. Sample: peripheral blood. CDR3 sequence (DNA): TGTGCCAGCAGCCAGGGACATTGGGAGACCCAGTACTTC. This encodes CASSQGHWETQYF.